The table lists the clone carrying this T cell receptor beta chain with many counts. Antigen: not known. Every TCR cDNA molecule carried a tag that served as a unique molecular identifier. MiXCR, run by TCRdb on the 5' RACE reads, gives a single entry per CDR3 protein. The table lists thousands of distinct CDR3 sequences, 6% to 7% of them singletons, with 15% to 20% in the top ten. CDR3 length equals 11 residues. Looked up from germline, CDR1 is SEHNR and CDR2 is FQNEAQ (reference sequence). Trimming left V 5 bases short and J 4 bases short, with 6 bases between. The time point denotes: sample taken at primary tumor resection. The data derive from a study of spatial heterogeneity in lung cancer. Study-wide points: Counts of expanded intratumoral alpha and beta TCRs tracked tumor mutation counts.

Specimen: lung tumor tissue, collected at surgery. The TCR sequence derives from a female donor with early-stage non-small cell lung cancer. The gene calls are TRBV7-9 and TRBJ2-7; D remains unclear. CDR3 coding DNA: TGTGCCAGCAGCGTGGAGTACGAGCAGTACTTC. It translates to CASSVEYEQYF.